The 25 T cell receptor beta chains listed next were all sequenced from one sample in a study of T cells in localized non-small cell lung cancer. The table came from immunoSEQ multiplex PCR; TCRdb's copy has only in-frame clones and leaves some out. The sample includes about 72,000 clones, approximately 84% of them seen just once. This sample comprised peripheral blood, obtained before any cancer treatment. The receptors here all came from a female donor older than 55 with stage I lung adenocarcinoma.

The rearrangement joins TRBV19 to TRBJ2-1, with D possibly being TRBD2 (5 bases). V lost 10 bases and J lost 4, with 20 bases in between. CDR1 LNHDA and CDR2 SQIVND come from the germline V gene (reference sequence). This CDR3 is 15 amino acids long. CDR3: CATRSGMGKYNEQFF. The CDR3 DNA sequence: TGTGCCACGCGAAGCGGAATGGGCAAATACAATGAGCAGTTCTTC.

The chain joins TRBV4-3 to TRBJ2-5; 10 nucleotides agree with TRBD2. The CDR3 covers 20 residues. Losses at the gene ends were 0 bases for V and 5 bases for J; bases not matched to a gene: 18. Germline loops: CDR1 LGHNA, CDR2 YSLEER. CDR3 bases: TGCGCCAGCAGCCAAGATGTCAATGGGAGGCTAGCGGGAGTCGGGGAGACCCAGTACTTC. The encoded protein is CASSQDVNGRLAGVGETQYF.

This clone was counted once. The chain uses TRBV29-1 and TRBJ1-1, with D hard to call. With 7 bases removed from V and 4 bases from J, the gap between germline ends came to 7 bases. The CDR3 has 10 amino acids. CDR1 is SQVTM, CDR2 ANQGSEA, per germline. CDR3: CSARVTEAFF. DNA for the CDR3: TGCAGCGCTCGGGTCACTGAAGCTTTCTTT.

This chain links TRBV4-3 with TRBJ2-7, with D tentatively TRBD2 (6 bases). Germline V gives CDR1 LGHNA, CDR2 YSLEER. The V and J ends lost 6 bases and 3 bases respectively, with 12 bases between them. The CDR3 totals 13 residues. The CDR3 loop is CASSRDSNYEQYF. CDR3 coding DNA: TGCGCCAGCAGTCGGGACTCAAACTACGAGCAGTACTTC.

The rearrangement joins TRBV2 to TRBJ2-5; TRBD1 is a possible D gene (5 bases). The CDR3 has 12 amino acids. The germline V and J ends were trimmed by 6 bases and 2 bases, with 7 bases remaining between them. The germline V gene encodes CDR1 SNHLY and CDR2 FYNNEI. Written as DNA, the CDR3 is TGTGCCAGCAGGGGGCGTCAAGAGACCCAGTACTTC. This codes for CASRGRQETQYF.

The J gene is TRBJ2-1, the V gene TRBV10-3, with a possible D match to TRBD2 (6 bases). V dropped 6 bases and J dropped 5 bases, with 14 bases sitting between them. This CDR3 has 14 residues. CDR1 is ENHRY and CDR2 is SYGVKD in the germline V gene. CDR3 DNA sequence: TGTGCCATCAGCGAACAGACTAGTGACAATGAGCAGTTCTTC. This codes for CAISEQTSDNEQFF.

J is TRBJ2-1 and V is TRBV28, with D possibly matching TRBD1 (6 bases). Deletions cut 8 bases from V and 9 bases from J, with 11 bases between. This CDR3 has 11 amino acids. From germline, CDR1 is MDHEN and CDR2 SYDVKM. Written as DNA, the CDR3 is TGTGCCAGCGGGAGCAGGGGTGAGCAGTTCTTC. Encoded protein: CASGSRGEQFF.

This chain joins TRBV6-6 and TRBJ2-3, with 7 bases lining up with TRBD2. Losses at the gene ends were 6 bases for V and 2 bases for J; bases not matched to a gene: 8. Germline V gene data show CDR1 as MNHNY and CDR2 as SVGAGI (reference sequence). The CDR3 consists of 15 residues. The CDR3 region has the DNA TGTGCCAGCAGAGCCCAGCGGGGCGTCACAGATACGCAGTATTTT. Translating it yields CASRAQRGVTDTQYF.

The rearrangement links TRBV11-3 to TRBJ1-2; possible D gene TRBD1, 6 bases. Germline values: CDR1 SGHNT, CDR2 YENEEA. The V end was cut by 5 bases, the J end by 4 bases, with 14 bases between. CDR3 length equals 14 residues. CDR3 region: CASSQGSYGYGYTF. Written as DNA, the CDR3 is TGTGCCAGCAGCCAGGGGAGTTACGGCTATGGCTACACCTTC.

This sequence joins TRBV28 and TRBJ1-3, with D possibly TRBD1 on 5 matching bases. V shed 2 bases and J shed 0 bases, with 8 bases lying between them. The length of the CDR3 is 15 residues. Germline CDR1 MDHEN, CDR2 SYDVKM. DNA of the CDR3: TGTGCCAGCAGTTTAGGGGGTGACTCTGGAAACACCATATATTTT. It translates to CASSLGGDSGNTIYF.

The rearrangement uses TRBV7-2 and TRBJ2-1, with D maybe TRBD2 (5 bases). V lost 5 bases to trimming and J lost 0 bases, with 11 bases between them. This CDR3 has 15 residues. Germline CDR1 is SGHTA and CDR2 is FQGNSA. The CDR3 nucleotides read TGTGCCAGCAGCGAAGCCAGCGGCTCCTACAATGAGCAGTTCTTC. Protein sequence: CASSEASGSYNEQFF.

This chain uses TRBV2 with TRBJ2-3; 10 nucleotides agree with TRBD2. The trim removed 2 bases at V and 1 base at J, leaving 9 bases unmatched. The CDR3 runs to 18 residues. The germline V gene has CDR1 SNHLY and CDR2 FYNNEI. Written as DNA, the CDR3 is TGTGCCAGCAGTGAAAGTCCTAGCGGGGGAACGGGCACAGATACGCAGTATTTT. It yields the protein CASSESPSGGTGTDTQYF.

The chain joins TRBV15 to TRBJ1-5; tentatively, D is TRBD1 (5 bases). Deletions cut 0 bases from V and 3 bases from J, with 9 bases between. The CDR3 is 15 amino acids. CDR1 and CDR2 (germline): LNHNV, YYDKDF (reference sequence). As DNA, the CDR3 is TGTGCCACCAGCAGAGATTCAGGGATCAATCAGCCCCAGCATTTT. Translated, it gives CATSRDSGINQPQHF.

This clone turned up a few times. V gene TRBV4-3 combines with J gene TRBJ1-2; 8 nucleotides align to TRBD1. The V gene end was trimmed by 3 bases and the J gene end by 4 bases; junction bases not matched to a gene: 4. The CDR3 contains 14 residues. Germline assignment: CDR1 LGHNA and CDR2 YSLEER. The CDR3 DNA follows: TGCGCCAGCAGCCACAGGGGGCAGGGCTATGGCTACACCTTC. As protein: CASSHRGQGYGYTF.

The gene calls are TRBV6-4 and TRBJ2-3, with 8 bases lining up with TRBD2. Germline V gene sequence: CDR1 MRHNA, CDR2 SNTAGT. The length of the CDR3 is 18 residues. Trimming took 2 bases from V and 5 from J; bases not matched to a gene: 15. CDR3 protein: CASSDRPTISGSIDTQYF. CDR3 DNA: TGTGCCAGCAGTGACCGACCAACAATAAGCGGGAGTATAGATACGCAGTATTTT.

The rearrangement joins TRBV4-2 to TRBJ2-7, with unresolved D. Per germline, CDR1 LGHNA and CDR2 YNFKEQ. The CDR3 is 15 residues long. Trimming left V 4 bases short and J 6 bases short, with 19 bases between. The CDR3 DNA reads as TGTGCCAGCAGCCCCGGGCCTCAGGAATGGGGCGAGCAGTACTTC. Translated: CASSPGPQEWGEQYF.

This sequence joins TRBV27 and TRBJ2-5; 8 bases match TRBD1. The DNA end is more similar to TRBJ2-7, so the J call may be wrong. This CDR3 spans 16 amino acids. Germline V gene sequence: CDR1 MNHEY, CDR2 SMNVEV (reference sequence). The CDR3 sequence is CASSLSTGALLYEQYF. The CDR3 DNA reads as TGTGCCAGCAGTTTATCGACAGGGGCACTGCTCTACGAGCAGTACTTC.

The chain has TRBV9 and TRBJ2-5, with a tentative D call TRBD1 (6 bases). The length of the CDR3 is 14 residues. The V gene's germline CDR1 is SGDLS and CDR2 YYNGEE. The germline V and J ends were trimmed by 0 bases and 1 base, with 7 bases remaining between them. The CDR3 bases are TGTGCCAGCAGCGTAGGGGGGCTCCAAGAGACCCAGTACTTC. It yields the protein CASSVGGLQETQYF.

The V and J genes are TRBV19 and TRBJ2-7, with D tentatively TRBD1 or TRBD2 (5 bases each). The V gene lost 3 bases and the J gene lost 4 bases, with 13 bases spanning the gap. CDR3 length equals 14 residues. Germline V gene data show CDR1 as LNHDA and CDR2 as SQIVND (reference sequence). The CDR3 DNA follows: TGTGCCAGTAGTATTCTGCCGGGACCGTACGAGCAGTACTTC. Translating gives CASSILPGPYEQYF.

The genes are TRBV6-1 and TRBJ1-3; D is possibly TRBD1 (5 bases). The CDR3 has 18 residues. Germline V lookup: CDR1 MNHNS, CDR2 SASEGT. The V gene lost 1 base and the J gene lost 7 bases, with 23 bases spanning the gap. CDR3 sequence reads: CASSEVGQLQGVWNTIYF. The CDR3 coding sequence is TGTGCCAGCAGTGAAGTGGGCCAACTTCAGGGTGTGTGGAACACCATATATTTT.

The chain recombines TRBV6-6 with TRBJ2-7; D is unclear. Deletions cut 0 bases from V and 5 bases from J, with 8 bases between. The CDR3 runs 13 residues. Germline V gene lookup returns CDR1 MNHNY and CDR2 SVGAGI (reference sequence). The chain's CDR3 is CASSYSNSHEQYF. In DNA form, the CDR3 reads TGTGCCAGCAGTTACTCGAATAGTCACGAGCAGTACTTC.

The table lists this clone with a few counts. The chain couples TRBV28 to TRBJ2-5; D may be TRBD2 (6 bases). V was trimmed by 3 bases and J by 3 bases, leaving 11 bases between them. Germline CDR1 MDHEN, CDR2 SYDVKM. The CDR3 has 14 residues. This chain's CDR3 is CASSFERAEETQYF. In DNA form, the CDR3 reads TGTGCCAGCAGTTTTGAGCGGGCCGAAGAGACCCAGTACTTC.

The chain uses TRBV5-1 and TRBJ2-2; D remains unclear. Germline V CDR1 and CDR2: SGHRS, YFSETQ. V lost 5 bases and J 1 base, leaving 12 bases between the germline ends. The CDR3 length is 15 residues. The CDR3 DNA follows: TGCGCCAGCAGGATTGCATCAAGGAACACCGGGGAGCTGTTTTTT. Protein sequence: CASRIASRNTGELFF.

J is TRBJ1-1 and V is TRBV7-9; D perhaps matches TRBD1 (5 bases). Looked up from germline, CDR1 is SEHNR and CDR2 is FQNEAQ (reference sequence). Deletions cut 5 bases from V and 5 bases from J, with 15 bases between. The CDR3 has 14 residues. CDR3 amino acids: CASSHQGEETEAFF. For the CDR3, the DNA is TGTGCCAGCAGCCACCAGGGAGAAGAGACTGAAGCTTTCTTT.

The CDR3 here is CASSQTGNYGYTF. In DNA form, the CDR3 reads TGTGCCAGCAGTCAAACAGGGAACTATGGCTACACCTTC. This sequence joins TRBV7-2 and TRBJ1-2; D is perhaps TRBD1 (6 bases). With 6 bases removed from V and 2 bases from J, the gap between germline ends came to 10 bases. There are 13 residues in the CDR3. Germline V gene sequence: CDR1 SGHTA, CDR2 FQGNSA.